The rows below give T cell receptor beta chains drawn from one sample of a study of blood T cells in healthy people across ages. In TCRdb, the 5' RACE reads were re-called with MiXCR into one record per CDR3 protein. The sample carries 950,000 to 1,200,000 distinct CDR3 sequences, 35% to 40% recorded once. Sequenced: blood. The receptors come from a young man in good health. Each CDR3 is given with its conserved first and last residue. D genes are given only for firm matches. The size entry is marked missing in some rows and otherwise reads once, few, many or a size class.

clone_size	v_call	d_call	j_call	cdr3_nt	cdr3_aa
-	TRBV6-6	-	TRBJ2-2	TGTGCCAGCAGTTACAACAGCGAGAACACCGGGGAGCTGTTTTTT	CASSYNSENTGELFF
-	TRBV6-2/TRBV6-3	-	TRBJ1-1	TGTGCCAGCATCCTGGAGGGGTTAAACACTGAAGCTTTCTTT	CASILEGLNTEAFF
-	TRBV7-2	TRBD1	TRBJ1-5	TGTGCCAGCAGCGAAATACAGGGGCAGCCCCAGCATTTT	CASSEIQGQPQHF
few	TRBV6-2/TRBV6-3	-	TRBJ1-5	TGTGCCAGCAGGGTTCGCAATCAGCCCCAGCATTTT	CASRVRNQPQHF
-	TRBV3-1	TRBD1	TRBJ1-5	TGTGCCAGCAGCCACAGGGGGAACTATCAGCCCCAGCATTTT	CASSHRGNYQPQHF
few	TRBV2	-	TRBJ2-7	TGTGCCAGCAGTGAGGCAGCAGACAAGTACTTC	CASSEAADKYF
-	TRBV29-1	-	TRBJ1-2	TGCAGCGTTACCTTAGTGGATGGCTACACCTTC	CSVTLVDGYTF
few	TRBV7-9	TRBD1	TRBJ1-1	TGTGCCAGCAGCTCCACAGGGGGAAGCACTGAAGCTTTCTTT	CASSSTGGSTEAFF
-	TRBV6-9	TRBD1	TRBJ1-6	TGTGCCAGCCTCTGGACAGGGATAAATTCACCCCTCCACTTT	CASLWTGINSPLHF
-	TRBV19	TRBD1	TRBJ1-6	TGTGCCAGTAGTATCGGGGACAGGACTTATTCACCCCTCCACTTT	CASSIGDRTYSPLHF
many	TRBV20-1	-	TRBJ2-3	TGCAGTGCCAGGGACTTTGGGTCCGTAAGCACAGATACGCAGTATTTT	CSARDFGSVSTDTQYF
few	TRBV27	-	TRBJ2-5	TGTGCCAGCAGATTTCTAGGGGGCCAAGAGACCCAGTACTTC	CASRFLGGQETQYF
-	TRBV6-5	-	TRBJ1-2	TGTGCCAGCAGTTACTCGGCAAGGGGGGTCTATGGCTACACCTTC	CASSYSARGVYGYTF
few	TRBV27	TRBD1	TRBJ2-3	TGTGCCAGCAGTAGGACAGGGCAGACAGATACGCAGTATTTT	CASSRTGQTDTQYF
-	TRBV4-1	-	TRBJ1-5	TGCGCCAGCAACCTATCCCCGGGTAGCAATCAGCCCCAGCATTTT	CASNLSPGSNQPQHF
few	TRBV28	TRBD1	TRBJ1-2	TGTGCCAGCAGGGAGGGACAGCTAGGCTATGGCTACACTTTC	CASREGQLGYGYTF
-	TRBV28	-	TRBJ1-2	TGTGCCAGCAGGCCAACAGAGGAGGACTATGGCTACACCTTC	CASRPTEEDYGYTF